This TCR beta chain came from a study of cytomegalovirus exposure and HLA in healthy donors. Study-level points and caveats: In a later analysis, CMV-associated beta chains were mostly HLA-associated, it appeared. Associated with cytomegalovirus, according to the listing, were around 160 TCR beta chains.

The PCR was carried out with 60 Vbeta primers and 13 Jbeta primers. Profiled with immunoSEQ multiplex PCR; TCRdb holds only in-frame clones, not every one. This table has under 150,000 clones, 79% appearing once. This CDR3 is 14 amino acids long. In germline, CDR1 is SGHRS, CDR2 YFSETQ. V trimming: 2 bases; J trimming: 7 bases; junction bases outside the gene matches: 7. As to this clone: Its antigen is still unknown.

Sequenced material: PBMCs. This chain uses TRBV5-1 with TRBJ2-7; 9 nucleotides line up with TRBD2. This clonotype was obtained from a man aged 25-45 years in good health and CMV-seropositive. As DNA, the CDR3 is TGCGCCAGCAGCTTTGATAGCGGGGGTGGAGAGCAGTACTTC. This sequence encodes CASSFDSGGGEQYF.